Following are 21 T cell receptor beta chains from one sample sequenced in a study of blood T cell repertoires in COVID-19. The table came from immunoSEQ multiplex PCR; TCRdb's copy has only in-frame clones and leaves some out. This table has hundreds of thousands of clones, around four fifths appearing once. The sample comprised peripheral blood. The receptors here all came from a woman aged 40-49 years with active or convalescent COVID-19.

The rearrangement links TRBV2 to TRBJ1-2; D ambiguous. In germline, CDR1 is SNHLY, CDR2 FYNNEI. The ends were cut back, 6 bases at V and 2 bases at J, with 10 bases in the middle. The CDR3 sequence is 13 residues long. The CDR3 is CASRSGQNYGYTF. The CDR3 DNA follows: TGTGCCAGCAGAAGTGGGCAGAACTATGGCTACACCTTC.

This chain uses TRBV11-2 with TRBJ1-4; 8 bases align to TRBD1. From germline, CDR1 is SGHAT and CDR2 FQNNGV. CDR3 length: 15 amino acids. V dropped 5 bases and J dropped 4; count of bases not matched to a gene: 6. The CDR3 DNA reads TGTGCCAGCAGCGGCAGGGGGCTGGGTAATGAAAAACTGTTTTTT. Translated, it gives CASSGRGLGNEKLFF. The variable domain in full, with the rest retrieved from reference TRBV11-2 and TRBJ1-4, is EAGVAQSPRYKIIEKRQSVAFWCNPISGHATLYWYQQILGQGPKLLIQFQNNGVVDDSQLPKDRFSAERLKGVDSTLKIQPAKLEDSAVYLCASSGRGLGNEKLFFGSGTQLSVL.

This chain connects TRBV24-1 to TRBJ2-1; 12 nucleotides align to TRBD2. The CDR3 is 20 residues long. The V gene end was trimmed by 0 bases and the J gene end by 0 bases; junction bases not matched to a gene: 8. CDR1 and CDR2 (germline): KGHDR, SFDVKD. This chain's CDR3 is CATSDLSTSGGLSSYNEQFF. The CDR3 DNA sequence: TGTGCCACCAGTGATTTGTCGACTAGCGGGGGTCTCAGCTCCTACAATGAGCAGTTCTTC.

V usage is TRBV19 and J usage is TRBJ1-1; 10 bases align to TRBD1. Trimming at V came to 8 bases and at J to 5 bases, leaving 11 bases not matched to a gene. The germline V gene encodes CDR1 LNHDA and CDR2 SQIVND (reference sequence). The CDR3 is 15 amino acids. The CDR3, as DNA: TGTGCCAGTGGGGGGACAGGGGCACCGATGACTGAAGCTTTCTTT. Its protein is CASGGTGAPMTEAFF.

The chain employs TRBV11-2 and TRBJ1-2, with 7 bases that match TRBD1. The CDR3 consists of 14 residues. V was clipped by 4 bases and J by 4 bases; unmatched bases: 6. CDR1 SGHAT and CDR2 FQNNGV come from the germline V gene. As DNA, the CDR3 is TGTGCCAGCAGCTCCCCGGCAGGGGGCTATGGCTACACCTTC. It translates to CASSSPAGGYGYTF.

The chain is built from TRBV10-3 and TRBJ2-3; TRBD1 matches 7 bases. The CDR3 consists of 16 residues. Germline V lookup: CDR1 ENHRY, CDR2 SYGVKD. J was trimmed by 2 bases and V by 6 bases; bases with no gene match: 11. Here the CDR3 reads CAIRDRRDSDTDTQYF. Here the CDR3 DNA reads TGTGCCATCAGGGACCGCAGGGACAGTGACACAGATACGCAGTATTTT.

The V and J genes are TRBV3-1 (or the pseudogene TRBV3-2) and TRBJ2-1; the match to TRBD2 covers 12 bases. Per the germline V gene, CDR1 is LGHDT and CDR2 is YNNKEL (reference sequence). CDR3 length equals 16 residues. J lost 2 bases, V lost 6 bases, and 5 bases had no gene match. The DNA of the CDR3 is TGTGCCAGCAGTCTCCTAGCGGGGGGGACCTACAATGAGCAGTTCTTC. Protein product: CASSLLAGGTYNEQFF.

CDR3 sequence reads: CASSLRQAVLGAPLHF. CDR3 sequence (DNA): TGTGCCAGCAGTTTGAGACAGGCCGTTTTAGGGGCACCCCTCCACTTT. The chain employs TRBV27 and TRBJ1-6, with D tentatively TRBD1 (6 bases). Germline-derived CDR1 and CDR2 are MNHEY and SMNVEV (reference sequence). Trimming took off 3 bases at V and 11 bases at J, with 20 bases between the two ends. The CDR3 consists of 16 residues.

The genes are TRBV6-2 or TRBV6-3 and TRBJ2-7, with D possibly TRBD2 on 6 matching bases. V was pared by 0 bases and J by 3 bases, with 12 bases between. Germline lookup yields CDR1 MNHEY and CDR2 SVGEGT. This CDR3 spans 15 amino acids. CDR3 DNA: TGTGCCAGCAGTTACTCTCCGGGACTGAACTACGAGCAGTACTTC. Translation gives CASSYSPGLNYEQYF.

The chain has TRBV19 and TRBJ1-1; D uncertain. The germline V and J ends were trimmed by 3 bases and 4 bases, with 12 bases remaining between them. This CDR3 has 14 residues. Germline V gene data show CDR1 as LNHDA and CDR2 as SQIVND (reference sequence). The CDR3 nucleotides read TGTGCCAGTAGTATTGGCCAGGCAAGCACTGAAGCTTTCTTT. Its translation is CASSIGQASTEAFF. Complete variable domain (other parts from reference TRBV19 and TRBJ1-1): DGGITQSPKYLFRKEGQNVTLSCEQNLNHDAMYWYRQDPGQGLRLIYYSQIVNDFQKGDIAEGYSVSREKKESFPLTVTSAQKNPTAFYLCASSIGQASTEAFFGQGTRLTVV.

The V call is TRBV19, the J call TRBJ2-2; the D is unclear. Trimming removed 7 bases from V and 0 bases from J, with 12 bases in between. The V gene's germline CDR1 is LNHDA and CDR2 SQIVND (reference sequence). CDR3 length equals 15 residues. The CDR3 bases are TGTGCCAGTATGGGTTGGGCATCGAACACCGGGGAGCTGTTTTTT. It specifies CASMGWASNTGELFF.

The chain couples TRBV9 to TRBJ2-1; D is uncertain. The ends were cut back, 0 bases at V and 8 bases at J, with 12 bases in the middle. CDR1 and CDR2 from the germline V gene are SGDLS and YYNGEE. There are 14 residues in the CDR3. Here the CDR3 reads CASSVGPRPDEQFF. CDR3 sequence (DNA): TGTGCCAGCAGCGTAGGGCCGCGGCCCGATGAGCAGTTCTTC.

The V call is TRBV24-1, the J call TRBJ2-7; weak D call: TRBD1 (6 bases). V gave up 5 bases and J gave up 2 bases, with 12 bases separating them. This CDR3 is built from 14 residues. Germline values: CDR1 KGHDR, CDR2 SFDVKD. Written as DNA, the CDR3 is TGTGCCACCAGTGGTTCCGCAGGGGCCTACGAGCAGTACTTC. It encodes CATSGSAGAYEQYF.

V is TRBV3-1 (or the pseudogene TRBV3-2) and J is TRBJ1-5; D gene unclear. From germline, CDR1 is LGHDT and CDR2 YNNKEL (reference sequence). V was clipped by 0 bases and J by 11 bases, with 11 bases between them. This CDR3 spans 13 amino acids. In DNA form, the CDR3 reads TGTGCCAGCAGCCAAGATCGGTCCACGACCCAGCATTTT. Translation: CASSQDRSTTQHF.

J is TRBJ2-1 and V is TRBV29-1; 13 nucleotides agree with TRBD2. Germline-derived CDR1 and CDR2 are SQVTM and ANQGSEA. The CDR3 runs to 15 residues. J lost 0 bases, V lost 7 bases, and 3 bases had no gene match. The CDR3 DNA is TGCAGCGCACGGACTAGCGGGAGCTCCTACAATGAGCAGTTCTTC. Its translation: CSARTSGSSYNEQFF.

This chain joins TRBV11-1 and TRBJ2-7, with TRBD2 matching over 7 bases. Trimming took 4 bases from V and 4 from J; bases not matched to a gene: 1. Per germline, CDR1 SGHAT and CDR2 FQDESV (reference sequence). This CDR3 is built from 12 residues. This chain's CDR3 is CASSWGGYEQYF. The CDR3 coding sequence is TGTGCCAGCAGCTGGGGGGGGTACGAGCAGTACTTC. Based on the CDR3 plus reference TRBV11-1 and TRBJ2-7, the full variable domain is EAEVAQSPRYKITEKSQAVAFWCDPISGHATLYWYRQILGQGPELLVQFQDESVVDDSQLPKDRFSAERLKGVDSTLKIQPAELGDSAMYLCASSWGGYEQYFGPGTRLTVT.

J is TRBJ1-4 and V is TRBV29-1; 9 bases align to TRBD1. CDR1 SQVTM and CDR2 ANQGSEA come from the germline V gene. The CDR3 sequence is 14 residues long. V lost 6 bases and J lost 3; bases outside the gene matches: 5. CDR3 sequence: CSVTGGEANEKLFF. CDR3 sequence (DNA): TGCAGCGTCACAGGGGGCGAGGCTAATGAAAAACTGTTTTTT.

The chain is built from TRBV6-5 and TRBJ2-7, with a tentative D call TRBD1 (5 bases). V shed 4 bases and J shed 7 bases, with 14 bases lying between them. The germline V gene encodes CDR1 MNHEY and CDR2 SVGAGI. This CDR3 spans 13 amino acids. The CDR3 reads CASSWFGQEEQYF. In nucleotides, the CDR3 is TGTGCCAGCAGTTGGTTCGGACAAGAGGAGCAGTACTTC.

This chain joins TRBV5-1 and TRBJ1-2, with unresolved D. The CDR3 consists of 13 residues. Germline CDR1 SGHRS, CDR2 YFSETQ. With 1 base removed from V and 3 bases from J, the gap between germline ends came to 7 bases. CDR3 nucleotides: TGCGCCAGCAGCTTGAGCCGCGACTATGGCTACACCTTC. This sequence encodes CASSLSRDYGYTF.

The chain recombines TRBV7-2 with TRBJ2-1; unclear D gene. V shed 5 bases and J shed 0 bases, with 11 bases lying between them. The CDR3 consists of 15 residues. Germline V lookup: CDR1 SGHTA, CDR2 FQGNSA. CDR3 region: CASSDLWSSYNEQFF. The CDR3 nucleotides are TGTGCCAGCAGCGACCTATGGAGCTCCTACAATGAGCAGTTCTTC.

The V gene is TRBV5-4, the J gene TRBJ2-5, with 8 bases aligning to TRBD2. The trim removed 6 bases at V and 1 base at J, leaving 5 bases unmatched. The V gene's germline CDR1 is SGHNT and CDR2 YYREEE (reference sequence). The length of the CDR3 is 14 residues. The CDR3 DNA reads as TGTGCCAGCACTCTCGGGGGGGGCCAAGAGACCCAGTACTTC. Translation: CASTLGGGQETQYF.